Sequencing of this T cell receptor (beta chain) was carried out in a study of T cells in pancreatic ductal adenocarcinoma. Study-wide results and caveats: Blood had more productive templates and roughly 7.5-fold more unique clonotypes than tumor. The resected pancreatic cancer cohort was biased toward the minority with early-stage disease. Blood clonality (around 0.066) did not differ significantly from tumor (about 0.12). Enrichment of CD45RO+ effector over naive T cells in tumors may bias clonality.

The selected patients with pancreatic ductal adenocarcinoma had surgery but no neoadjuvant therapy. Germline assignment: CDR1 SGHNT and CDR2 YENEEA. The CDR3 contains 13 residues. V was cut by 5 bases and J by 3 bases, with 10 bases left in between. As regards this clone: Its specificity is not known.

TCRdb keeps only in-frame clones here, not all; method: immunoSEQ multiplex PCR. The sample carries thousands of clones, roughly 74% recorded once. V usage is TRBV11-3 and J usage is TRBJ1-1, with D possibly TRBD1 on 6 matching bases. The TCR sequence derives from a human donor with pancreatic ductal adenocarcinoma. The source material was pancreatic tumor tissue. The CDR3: CASSPDRDTEAFF. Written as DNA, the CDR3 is TGTGCCAGCAGCCCGGACAGAGACACTGAAGCTTTCTTT.